The present T cell receptor (beta chain) was sequenced within a study of cytomegalovirus exposure and HLA in healthy donors. As for the study in general: HLA-typed donors were the source of approximately 85 million unique TCRs held in an early data release. Study outcomes and limitations: Rarity held for most TCR sequences, but there were some public TCRs that occurred in many donors. Per a later analysis, 15,000 to 20,000 TCR beta sequences showed association with HLA alleles at 0.05 false discovery rate. Later analysis identified several of the most significant clusters that appeared linked to common viral pathogens.

In germline, CDR1 is SGDLS, CDR2 YYNGEE. The CDR3 has 17 residues. V shed 2 bases and J shed 1 base, with 17 bases lying between them. The PCR made use of 60 Vbeta and 13 Jbeta primers. Assay: immunoSEQ multiplex PCR; the TCRdb copy retains only in-frame clones and omits some. The top ten clones hold roughly 8.8% of a sample with approximately 100,000 clones, roughly 82% of them seen once. A remark on this clone: What it binds is unknown.

The sequence was collected from a human donor in good health. Sample: PBMCs. The chain couples TRBV9 to TRBJ2-3; D perhaps matches TRBD2 (6 bases). In DNA, the CDR3 is TGTGCCAGCAGCGTCTCCCCGGCACGGGAGCGCACAGATACGCAGTATTTT. Residues: CASSVSPARERTDTQYF.